The T cell receptor beta chain described here comes from a study of cytomegalovirus exposure and HLA in healthy donors. Trimming shortened V by 0 bases and J by 3 bases, and 12 bases separated the two germline ends. Germline V gives CDR1 SGDLS, CDR2 YYNGEE. This CDR3 region has 15 residues. Assay: immunoSEQ multiplex PCR; the TCRdb copy retains only in-frame clones and omits some. The sample lists approximately 190,000 clones, more than 75% occurring once. Concerning this clone: The antigen remains undetermined.

General observations from the study: Three of the chains that were CMV-associated were confirmed in vitro to be specific for CMV antigens. TCR beta chains numbering some 160 were designated cytomegalovirus-associated.

The roughly 120-subject validation cohort, separate from the approximately 640-subject first cohort, included the donors. The J gene is TRBJ1-2, the V gene TRBV9; a possible D gene is TRBD1 (5 bases). Sequencing used PBMCs. The TCR comes from a man between 18 and 29 years old in good health and CMV-seropositive. Here the CDR3 DNA reads TGTGCCAGCAGCGTAGTTCCCAGGGAGGACTATGGCTACACCTTC. Amino acid sequence: CASSVVPREDYGYTF.